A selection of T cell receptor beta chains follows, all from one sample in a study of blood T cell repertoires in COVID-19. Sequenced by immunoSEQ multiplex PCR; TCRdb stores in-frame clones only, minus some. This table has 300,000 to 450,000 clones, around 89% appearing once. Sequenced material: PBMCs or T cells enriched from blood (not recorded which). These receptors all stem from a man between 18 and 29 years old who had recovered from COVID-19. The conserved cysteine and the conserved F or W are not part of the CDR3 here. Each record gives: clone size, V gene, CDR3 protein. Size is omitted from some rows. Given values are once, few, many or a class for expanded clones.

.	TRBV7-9	ASSPLSGLGRNEQF
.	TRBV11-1	ASSLAHGGGAYEQF
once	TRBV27	ASSSLAGGDNEQF
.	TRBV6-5	ASSPGGRNSYGYT
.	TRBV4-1	ASSQPSTGLNTEAF
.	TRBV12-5	ASGPGDLSYNEQF
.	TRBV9	ASSVHSGNTIY
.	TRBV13	ASSSRQSSYNSPLH
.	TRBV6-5	ASSQRTGLTQY
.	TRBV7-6	ASSDTGASREKLF
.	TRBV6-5	ASKQGAGEKLF
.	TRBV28	ASSFPGQGYNEQF
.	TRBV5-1	ASSPGGTDRTDTQY
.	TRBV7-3	ASSPQAGSLETQY
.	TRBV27	ASSPGQTYNEQF
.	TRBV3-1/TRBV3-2	ASSQDRTVYNEQF
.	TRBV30	AWSPRDTQY
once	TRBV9	ASSTRGGSETQY
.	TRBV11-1	ASSFPPGGMANEQF
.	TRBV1	TTIAGAKETQY
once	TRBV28	ASSSDRQPQH
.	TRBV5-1	ASRITQGLNTEAF
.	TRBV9	ASSVDRGLAGGLSDTQY